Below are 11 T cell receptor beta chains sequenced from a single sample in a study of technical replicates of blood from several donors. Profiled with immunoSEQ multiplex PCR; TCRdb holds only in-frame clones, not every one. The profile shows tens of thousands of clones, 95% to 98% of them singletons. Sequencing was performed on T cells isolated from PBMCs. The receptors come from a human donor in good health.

The CDR3 here is CASSVMGAGGEQYF. In DNA form, the CDR3 reads TGTGCCAGCAGTGTGATGGGGGCGGGAGGCGAGCAGTACTTC. The rearrangement joins TRBV5-5 to TRBJ2-7, with 8 nucleotides matching TRBD2. Trimming cost V 5 bases and J 6 bases; bases outside gene matches: 10. Germline CDR1 SGHKS, CDR2 YYEKEE (reference sequence). This CDR3 is built from 14 residues.

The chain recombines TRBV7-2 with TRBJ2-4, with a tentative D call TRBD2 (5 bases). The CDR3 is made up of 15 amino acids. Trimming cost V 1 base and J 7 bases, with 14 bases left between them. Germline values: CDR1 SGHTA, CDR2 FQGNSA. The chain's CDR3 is CASSLVGWTLNIQYF. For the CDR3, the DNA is TGTGCCAGCAGCTTAGTAGGGTGGACTCTGAACATTCAGTACTTC.

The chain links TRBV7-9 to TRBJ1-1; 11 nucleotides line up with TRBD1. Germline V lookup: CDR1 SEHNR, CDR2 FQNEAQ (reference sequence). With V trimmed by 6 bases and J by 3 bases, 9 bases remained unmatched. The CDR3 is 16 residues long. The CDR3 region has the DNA TGTGCCAGCAGACCATCCACGGGACAGGGGGACACTGAAGCTTTCTTT. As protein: CASRPSTGQGDTEAFF. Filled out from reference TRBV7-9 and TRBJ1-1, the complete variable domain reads DTGVSQNPRHKITKRGQNVTFRCDPISEHNRLYWYRQTLGQGPEFLTYFQNEAQLEKSRLLSDRFSAERPKGSFSTLEIQRTEQGDSAMYLCASRPSTGQGDTEAFFGQGTRLTVV.

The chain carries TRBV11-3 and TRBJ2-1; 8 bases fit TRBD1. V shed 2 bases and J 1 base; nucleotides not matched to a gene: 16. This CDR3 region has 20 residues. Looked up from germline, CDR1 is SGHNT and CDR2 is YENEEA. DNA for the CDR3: TGTGCCAGCAGCTTACGTCCGTTAGGGACAGGTGAGAGATCCTACAATGAGCAGTTCTTC. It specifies CASSLRPLGTGERSYNEQFF.

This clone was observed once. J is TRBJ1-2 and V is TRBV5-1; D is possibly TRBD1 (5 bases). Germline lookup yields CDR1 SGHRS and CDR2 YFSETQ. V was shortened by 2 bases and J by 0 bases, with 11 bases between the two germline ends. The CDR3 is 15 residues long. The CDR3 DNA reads TGCGCCAGCAGCTTCACTCGGGGGGCTAACTATGGCTACACCTTC. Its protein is CASSFTRGANYGYTF.

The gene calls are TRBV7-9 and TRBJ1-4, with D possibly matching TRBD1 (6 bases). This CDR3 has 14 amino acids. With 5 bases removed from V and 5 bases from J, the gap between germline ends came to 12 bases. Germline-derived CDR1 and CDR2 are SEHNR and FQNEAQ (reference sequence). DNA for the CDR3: TGTGCCAGCAGCAAACAGGGAGGGAATGAAAAACTGTTTTTT. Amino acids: CASSKQGGNEKLFF.

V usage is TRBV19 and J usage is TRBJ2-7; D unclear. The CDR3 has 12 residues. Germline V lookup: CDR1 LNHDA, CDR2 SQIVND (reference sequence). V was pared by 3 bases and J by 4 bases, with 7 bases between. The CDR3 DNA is TGTGCCAGTAGTATGCCAGGTTACGAGCAGTACTTC. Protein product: CASSMPGYEQYF.

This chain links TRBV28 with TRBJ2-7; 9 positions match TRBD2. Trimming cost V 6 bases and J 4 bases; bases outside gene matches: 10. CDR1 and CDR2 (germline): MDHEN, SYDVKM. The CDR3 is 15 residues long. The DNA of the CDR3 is TGTGCCAGCAGGCATTATAGCGGGAGTGCTTACGAGCAGTACTTC. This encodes CASRHYSGSAYEQYF. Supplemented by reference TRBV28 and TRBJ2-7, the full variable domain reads DVKVTQSSRYLVKRTGEKVFLECVQDMDHENMFWYRQDPGLGLRLIYFSYDVKMKEKGDIPEGYSVSREKKERFSLILESASTNQTSMYLCASRHYSGSAYEQYFGPGTRLTVT.

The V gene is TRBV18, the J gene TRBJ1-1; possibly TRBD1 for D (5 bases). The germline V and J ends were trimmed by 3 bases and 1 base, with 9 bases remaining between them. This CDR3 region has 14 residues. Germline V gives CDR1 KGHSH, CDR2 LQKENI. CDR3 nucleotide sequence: TGTGCCAGCTCACCTACACAGGAGAACACTGAAGCTTTCTTT. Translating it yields CASSPTQENTEAFF. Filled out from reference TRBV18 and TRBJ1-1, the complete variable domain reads NAGVMQNPRHLVRRRGQEARLRCSPMKGHSHVYWYRQLPEEGLKFMVYLQKENIIDESGMPKERFSAEFPKEGPSILRIQQVVRGDSAAYFCASSPTQENTEAFFGQGTRLTVV.

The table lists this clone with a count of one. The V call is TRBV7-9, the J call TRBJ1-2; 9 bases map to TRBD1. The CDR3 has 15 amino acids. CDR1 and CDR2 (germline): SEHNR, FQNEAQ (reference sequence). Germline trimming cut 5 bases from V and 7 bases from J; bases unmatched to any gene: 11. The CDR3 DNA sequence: TGTGCCAGCAGCGCGGGACAGGGTTTTTCGCCTGGCTACACCTTC. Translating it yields CASSAGQGFSPGYTF.

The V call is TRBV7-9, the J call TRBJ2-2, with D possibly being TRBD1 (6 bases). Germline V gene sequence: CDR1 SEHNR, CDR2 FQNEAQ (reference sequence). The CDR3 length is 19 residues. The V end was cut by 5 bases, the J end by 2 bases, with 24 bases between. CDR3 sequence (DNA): TGTGCCAGCAGCCCCCAGGCCGGGACAAAAGGGTCAAACACCGGGGAGCTGTTTTTT. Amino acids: CASSPQAGTKGSNTGELFF.